The 22 T cell receptor beta chains listed next were all sequenced from one sample in a study of a mutant IDH1 vaccine in newly diagnosed glioma. Regarding time point: baseline, week 1 (first vaccination visit). Treatment of the sample: pre-vaccination baseline after standard-of-care therapy. Clones were read by immunoSEQ multiplex PCR, and TCRdb kept only the in-frame ones, dropping some. Altogether over 80,000 clones are present, about 90% being singletons, with the ten largest covering roughly 0.58%. The source was PBMCs, collected from a glioma patient treated with radiotherapy, temozolomide or both. The receptor source for this set is a woman aged 45-65 years with glioma.

This chain connects TRBV19 to TRBJ1-4; no reliable D call. The CDR3 is 13 amino acids. The germline V gene has CDR1 LNHDA and CDR2 SQIVND (reference sequence). V was pared by 3 bases and J by 1 base, with 3 bases between. The CDR3 DNA sequence: TGTGCCAGTAGTATTCTAACTAATGAAAAACTGTTTTTT. It codes for CASSILTNEKLFF.

This sequence joins TRBV7-3 and TRBJ2-3, with 8 bases identical to TRBD1. The V gene's germline CDR1 is SGHTA and CDR2 FQGTGA. J was trimmed by 3 bases and V by 4 bases; bases with no gene match: 9. The CDR3 length is 16 residues. The CDR3 region is CASSSRDRNLTDTQYF. DNA of the CDR3: TGTGCCAGCAGCTCAAGGGACAGGAATTTAACAGATACGCAGTATTTT.

The chain couples TRBV30 to TRBJ2-7; D assignment may be TRBD1 or TRBD2 (5 bases each). Germline loops: CDR1 GTSNPN, CDR2 SVGIG (reference sequence). V was shortened by 0 bases and J by 6 bases, with 15 bases between the two germline ends. The CDR3 loop spans 14 amino acids. The CDR3: CAWSVGTYWGEQYF. The CDR3, as DNA: TGTGCCTGGAGTGTAGGGACCTACTGGGGCGAGCAGTACTTC.

This rearrangement joins TRBV27 to TRBJ2-1, with TRBD2 matching over 7 bases. The germline gives CDR1 MNHEY, CDR2 SMNVEV (reference sequence). This CDR3 has 15 residues. V was clipped by 0 bases and J by 4 bases; unmatched bases: 3. This CDR3 is CASSLSSGPYNEQFF. The CDR3 DNA sequence: TGTGCCAGCAGTTTATCTAGCGGGCCTTACAATGAGCAGTTCTTC.

This chain joins TRBV27 and TRBJ2-7; no reliable D call. Germline loops: CDR1 MNHEY, CDR2 SMNVEV (reference sequence). There are 13 residues in the CDR3. The V end was cut by 3 bases, the J end by 2 bases, with 8 bases between. The CDR3, as DNA: TGTGCCAGCAGTTTGCAAGACCCCTACGAGCAGTACTTC. This gives the protein CASSLQDPYEQYF.

The gene calls are TRBV27 and TRBJ2-2; unclear D gene. The V end was cut by 3 bases, the J end by 0 bases, with 8 bases between. The CDR3 covers 15 residues. CDR1 and CDR2 from the germline V gene are MNHEY and SMNVEV (reference sequence). CDR3 sequence (DNA): TGTGCCAGCAGTTTTTACAGACCGAACACCGGGGAGCTGTTTTTT. Its protein is CASSFYRPNTGELFF.

CDR3 sequence: CASSVGPGGEMNYGYTF. DNA of the CDR3: TGTGCCAGCAGCGTAGGACCAGGGGGTGAGATGAACTATGGCTACACCTTC. This chain uses TRBV9 with TRBJ1-2; 7 bases agree with TRBD1. The CDR3 has 17 residues. With V trimmed by 0 bases and J by 2 bases, 10 bases remained unmatched. Germline assignment: CDR1 SGDLS and CDR2 YYNGEE.

The chain is built from TRBV5-4 and TRBJ2-7, with D uncertain. Germline assignment: CDR1 SGHNT and CDR2 YYREEE (reference sequence). V lost 0 bases and J lost 2, with 3 bases in between. The CDR3 has 12 residues. The CDR3 is CASSLATYEQYF. For the CDR3, the DNA is TGTGCCAGCAGCTTGGCTACCTACGAGCAGTACTTC.

To note about this clone: The sample holds other DNA sequences that translate to the same CDR3. The rearrangement joins TRBV2 to TRBJ2-1; D might be TRBD2 (6 bases). Germline CDR1 SNHLY, CDR2 FYNNEI. V lost 2 bases and J 8 bases, leaving 13 bases between the germline ends. The CDR3 totals 14 residues. CDR3 amino acids: CASSEIKGRHEQFF. CDR3 coding DNA: TGTGCCAGCAGTGAAATTAAGGGGAGGCATGAGCAGTTCTTC.

The chain recombines TRBV28 with TRBJ2-7; tentatively, D is TRBD1 or TRBD2 (6 bases each). V dropped 10 bases and J dropped 4 bases, with 17 bases sitting between them. The CDR3 runs to 13 residues. Per the germline V gene, CDR1 is MDHEN and CDR2 is SYDVKM. CDR3 nucleotides: TGTGCCACCTGCGGGACACCACTTTACGAGCAGTACTTC. This gives the protein CATCGTPLYEQYF.

The chain has TRBV29-1 and TRBJ1-2; D ambiguous. V dropped 8 bases and J dropped 3 bases, with 13 bases sitting between them. The germline V gene encodes CDR1 SQVTM and CDR2 ANQGSEA. This CDR3 is 12 amino acids long. The DNA for the CDR3 is TGCAGCCTCGCGACAAACGACTATGGCTACACCTTC. It specifies CSLATNDYGYTF.

A single count supports this clone. Different DNA sequences within this sample yield the same CDR3. CDR3 bases: TGCGCCAGCAGCCTCGACTCCTACACCGGGGAGCTGTTTTTT. Its translation: CASSLDSYTGELFF. This chain uses TRBV5-1 with TRBJ2-2, with D unclear. This CDR3 has 14 residues. The germline gives CDR1 SGHRS, CDR2 YFSETQ. V lost 4 bases and J 3 bases, leaving 10 bases between the germline ends.

The V and J genes are TRBV5-1 and TRBJ1-1; TRBD1 aligns across 10 bases. Per the germline V gene, CDR1 is SGHRS and CDR2 is YFSETQ. The CDR3 consists of 17 residues. Trimming cost V 0 bases and J 1 base; bases outside gene matches: 6. The CDR3, as DNA: TGCGCCAGCAGCTTGGCGGGACAGGGGAGGAGGAACACTGAAGCTTTCTTT. This encodes CASSLAGQGRRNTEAFF.

Regarding this clone: Compared with germline, one end of the junction differs, possibly owing to a read error. CDR3 DNA: TGCAGCGTTAAAGAGAACACCGGGGAGCTGTTTTTT. As protein: CSVKENTGELFF. V is TRBV29-1 and J is TRBJ2-2; D ambiguous. CDR3 length equals 12 residues. Germline V gene data show CDR1 as SQVTM and CDR2 as ANQGSEA.

CDR3 sequence (DNA): TGTGCCATCAGTGTGGGACTAGCTGAATACAATGAGCAGTTCTTC. It specifies CAISVGLAEYNEQFF. V usage is TRBV10-3 and J usage is TRBJ2-1; 9 nucleotides match TRBD2. Germline values: CDR1 ENHRY, CDR2 SYGVKD. V shed 4 bases and J 4 bases; nucleotides not matched to a gene: 5. This CDR3 spans 15 amino acids.

Concerning this clone itself: Other DNA sequences in this specimen translate into the identical CDR3. The rearrangement uses TRBV27 and TRBJ2-7; 9 bases fit TRBD1. The CDR3 is 14 amino acids. J lost 2 bases, V lost 3 bases, and 2 bases had no gene match. Germline values: CDR1 MNHEY, CDR2 SMNVEV (reference sequence). This chain's CDR3 is CASSFGTGPYEQYF. CDR3 bases: TGTGCCAGCAGTTTCGGGACAGGGCCCTACGAGCAGTACTTC.

This chain uses TRBV10-1 with TRBJ2-7; D possibly corresponds to TRBD2 (6 bases). CDR3 length: 14 amino acids. V was shortened by 5 bases and J by 5 bases, with 16 bases between the two germline ends. Germline V gene sequence: CDR1 WNHNN, CDR2 SYGVQD (reference sequence). As DNA, the CDR3 is TGCGCCAGCAGTCCGGGGGTCCCCGGGGACGAGCAGTACTTC. It encodes CASSPGVPGDEQYF.

This rearrangement joins TRBV28 to TRBJ2-7; 9 bases are shared with TRBD1. This CDR3 contains 15 residues. Germline values: CDR1 MDHEN, CDR2 SYDVKM. The V segment lost 7 bases and the J segment 7 bases; nucleotides outside the gene matches: 14. The CDR3 nucleotides read TGTGCCAGCACGACCACGGGACAGGGAGTTAGGGAGCAGTACTTC. Residues: CASTTTGQGVREQYF.

As regards this clone: This CDR3 fails to terminate in the conserved phenylalanine or tryptophan, so it likely reflects a read error. The DNA is left out, because the CDR3 cannot be placed on it with certainty; the CDR3 is given as TCRdb lists it. The J gene is TRBJ2-7, the V gene TRBV6-6; TRBD1 is the table's D call and was not checked against the DNA. Including both end residues, the CDR3 is 8 amino acids long. Per the germline V gene, CDR1 is MNHNY and CDR2 is SVGAGI (reference sequence). The chain's CDR3 is CASSYSDR.

The rearrangement joins TRBV30 to TRBJ1-2; D might be TRBD1 (6 bases). Germline CDR1 is GTSNPN and CDR2 is SVGIG (reference sequence). The CDR3 sequence is 15 residues long. Between the trimmed V and J ends, which lost 2 bases and 5 bases, there was a span of 18 bases. CDR3: CAWSFDQGNLYGYTF. CDR3 bases: TGTGCCTGGAGTTTTGACCAGGGGAACCTATATGGCTACACCTTC.

This chain uses TRBV2 with TRBJ1-1; 8 bases match TRBD1. Unmatched junction bases numbered 6, after V lost 7 bases and J lost 5 bases. The CDR3 has 13 residues. CDR1 is SNHLY and CDR2 is FYNNEI in the germline V gene. The CDR3: CASNPTGGTEAFF. CDR3 bases: TGTGCCAGCAACCCCACAGGGGGTACTGAAGCTTTCTTT.

V and J are TRBV15 and TRBJ2-3, with D unclear. CDR1 is LNHNV, CDR2 YYDKDF, per germline (reference sequence). The germline V and J ends were trimmed by 0 bases and 6 bases, with 4 bases remaining between them. CDR3 size: 12 residues. The CDR3 sequence: CATSRDQDTQYF. The CDR3, as DNA: TGTGCCACCAGCAGAGATCAGGATACGCAGTATTTT.